Presented here are 6 T cell receptor beta chains from one specimen sequenced in a study of glioma-infiltrating T cells. TCR alpha and beta CDR3 regions were amplified from RNA using iRepertoire nested multiplex PCR. TCRdb reanalysed the multiplex PCR reads using MiXCR and keeps one entry per CDR3 protein. The top ten hold approximately 16% of the sample, which has 95,000 to 150,000 distinct CDR3 sequences, about 23% seen once. Sample: glioma tissue, nonneoplastic brain tissue, or PBMCs (not recorded which). The source of these receptors is a human donor with low-grade glioma or glioblastoma, undergoing nonglioma brain surgery, or in good health (not recorded which).

This clonotype was seen many times. V gene TRBV28 combines with J gene TRBJ2-3; 7 bases map to TRBD2. The V gene's germline CDR1 is MDHEN and CDR2 SYDVKM. After removal of 8 bases from V and 1 base from J, the junction contained 0 bases not matched to a gene. CDR3 size: 12 residues. The CDR3 is CASLAGTDTQYF. CDR3 nucleotide sequence: TGTGCCAGCCTAGCGGGCACAGATACGCAGTATTTT.

This clonotype occurred many times. V usage is TRBV19 and J usage is TRBJ2-1, with 12 positions matching TRBD1. Germline V CDR1 and CDR2: LNHDA, SQIVND (reference sequence). With 9 bases clipped from V and 7 bases from J, the junction kept 7 bases outside the gene matches. The CDR3 runs to 14 residues. CDR3 coding DNA: TGTGCCAGCAAACGGGACAGGGGGCTGAATGAGCAGTTCTTC. Its protein product is CASKRDRGLNEQFF.

In this sample, this clonotype turned up many times. V is TRBV6-6 and J is TRBJ2-1, with 7 bases aligning to TRBD1. The CDR3 is 16 residues long. Germline V gene lookup returns CDR1 MNHNY and CDR2 SVGAGI (reference sequence). V was clipped by 0 bases and J by 3 bases; unmatched bases: 5. As DNA, the CDR3 is TGTGCCAGCAGTTACTCTAGGCAGGGGGACTACAATGAGCAGTTCTTC. Protein sequence: CASSYSRQGDYNEQFF.

Ten or more counts support this clonotype. This chain links TRBV7-2 with TRBJ2-3, with 8 bases lining up with TRBD2. Trimming removed 7 bases from V and 0 bases from J; junction bases left unmatched: 6. The CDR3 loop spans 15 amino acids. CDR1 is SGHTA, CDR2 FQGNSA, per germline. The CDR3 bases are TGTGCCAGCACCCAGCGGGAGATAAGCACAGATACGCAGTATTTT. Its translation is CASTQREISTDTQYF.

V is TRBV7-2 and J is TRBJ2-7; D remains unclear. This CDR3 comprises 12 residues. CDR1 SGHTA and CDR2 FQGNSA come from the germline V gene. Trimming took 5 bases from V and 0 from J, leaving 5 bases between them. CDR3 protein: CASSGRSYEQYF. The CDR3 DNA follows: TGTGCCAGCAGCGGTCGCTCCTACGAGCAGTACTTC.

Here the CDR3 DNA reads TGTGCCACCTCCAGATCCCCCGGGTCCCGGCCCCAGCATTTT. Translated: CATSRSPGSRPQHF. This chain uses TRBV24-1 with TRBJ1-5; D gene uncertain. The CDR3 covers 14 residues. Trimming took off 9 bases at V and 9 bases at J, with 20 bases between the two ends. The germline V gene has CDR1 KGHDR and CDR2 SFDVKD.